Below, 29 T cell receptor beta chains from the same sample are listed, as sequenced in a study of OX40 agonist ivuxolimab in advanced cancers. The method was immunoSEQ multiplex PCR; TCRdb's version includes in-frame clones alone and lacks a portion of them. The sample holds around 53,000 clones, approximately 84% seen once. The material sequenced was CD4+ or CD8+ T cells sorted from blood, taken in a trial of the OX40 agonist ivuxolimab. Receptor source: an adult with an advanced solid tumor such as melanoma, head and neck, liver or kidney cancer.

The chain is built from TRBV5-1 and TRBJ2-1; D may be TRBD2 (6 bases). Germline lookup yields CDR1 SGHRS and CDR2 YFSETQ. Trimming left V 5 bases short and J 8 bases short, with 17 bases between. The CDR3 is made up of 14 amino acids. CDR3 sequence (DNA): TGCGCCAGCAGTCGCGGGGCGATTAGGGATGAGCAGTTCTTC. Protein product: CASSRGAIRDEQFF.

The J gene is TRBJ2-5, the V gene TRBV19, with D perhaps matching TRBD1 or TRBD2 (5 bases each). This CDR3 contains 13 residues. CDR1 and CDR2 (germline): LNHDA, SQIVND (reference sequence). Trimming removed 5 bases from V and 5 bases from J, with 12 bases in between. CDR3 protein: CASSPGTLETQYF. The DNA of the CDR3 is TGTGCCAGTAGTCCGGGGACGTTGGAGACCCAGTACTTC. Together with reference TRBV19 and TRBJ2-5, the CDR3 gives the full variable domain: DGGITQSPKYLFRKEGQNVTLSCEQNLNHDAMYWYRQDPGQGLRLIYYSQIVNDFQKGDIAEGYSVSREKKESFPLTVTSAQKNPTAFYLCASSPGTLETQYFGPGTRLLVL.

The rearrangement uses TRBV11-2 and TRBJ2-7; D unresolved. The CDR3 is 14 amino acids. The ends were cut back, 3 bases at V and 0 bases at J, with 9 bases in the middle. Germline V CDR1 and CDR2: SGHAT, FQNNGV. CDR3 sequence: CASSLSGNSYEQYF. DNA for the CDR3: TGTGCCAGCAGCTTGTCGGGCAACTCCTACGAGCAGTACTTC.

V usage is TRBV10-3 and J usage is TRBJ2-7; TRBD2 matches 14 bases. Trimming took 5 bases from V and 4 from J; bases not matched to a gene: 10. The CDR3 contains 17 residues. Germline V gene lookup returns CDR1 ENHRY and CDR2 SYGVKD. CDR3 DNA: TGTGCCATCAGTACCCAGGGGACTAGCGGGAGAAGGTACGAGCAGTACTTC. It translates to CAISTQGTSGRRYEQYF.

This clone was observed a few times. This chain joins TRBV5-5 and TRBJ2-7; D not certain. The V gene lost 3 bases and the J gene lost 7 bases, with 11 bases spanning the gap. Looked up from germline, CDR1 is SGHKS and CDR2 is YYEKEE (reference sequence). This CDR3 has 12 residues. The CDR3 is CASSSWTGEQYF. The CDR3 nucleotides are TGTGCCAGCAGCTCCTGGACCGGGGAGCAGTACTTC.

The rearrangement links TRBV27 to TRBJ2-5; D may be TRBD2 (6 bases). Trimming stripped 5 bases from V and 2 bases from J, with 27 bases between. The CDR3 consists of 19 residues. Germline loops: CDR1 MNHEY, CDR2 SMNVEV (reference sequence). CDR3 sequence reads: CASSRRPPGLQKQQETQYF. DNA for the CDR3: TGTGCCAGCAGTCGGCGTCCTCCGGGACTCCAGAAGCAACAAGAGACCCAGTACTTC.

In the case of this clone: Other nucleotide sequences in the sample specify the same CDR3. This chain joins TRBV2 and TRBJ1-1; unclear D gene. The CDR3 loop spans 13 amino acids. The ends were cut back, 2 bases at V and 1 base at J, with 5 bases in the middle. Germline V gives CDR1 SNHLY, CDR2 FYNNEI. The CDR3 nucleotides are TGTGCCAGCAGTGAATTGCCGAACACTGAAGCTTTCTTT. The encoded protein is CASSELPNTEAFF.

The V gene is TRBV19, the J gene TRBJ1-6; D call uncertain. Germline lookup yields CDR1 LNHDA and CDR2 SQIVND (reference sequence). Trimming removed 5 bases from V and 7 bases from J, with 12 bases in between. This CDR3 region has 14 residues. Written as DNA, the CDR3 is TGTGCCAGTAGTTTACAGACCCGGAATTCACCCCTCCACTTT. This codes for CASSLQTRNSPLHF. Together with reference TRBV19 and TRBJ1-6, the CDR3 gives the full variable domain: DGGITQSPKYLFRKEGQNVTLSCEQNLNHDAMYWYRQDPGQGLRLIYYSQIVNDFQKGDIAEGYSVSREKKESFPLTVTSAQKNPTAFYLCASSLQTRNSPLHFGNGTRLTVT.

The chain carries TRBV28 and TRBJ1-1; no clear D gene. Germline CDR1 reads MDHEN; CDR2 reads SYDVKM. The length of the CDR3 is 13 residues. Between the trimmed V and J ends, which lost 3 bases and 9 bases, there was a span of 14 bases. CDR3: CASSFPQRGKAFF. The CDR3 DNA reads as TGTGCCAGCAGTTTCCCCCAGAGAGGAAAAGCTTTCTTT.

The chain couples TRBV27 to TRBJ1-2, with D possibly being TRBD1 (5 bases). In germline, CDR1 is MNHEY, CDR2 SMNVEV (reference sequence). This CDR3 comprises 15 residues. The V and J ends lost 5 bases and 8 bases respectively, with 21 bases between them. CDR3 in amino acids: CASSLTGPGSLGYTF. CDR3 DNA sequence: TGTGCCAGCAGTCTAACAGGTCCGGGGTCCTTAGGCTACACCTTC.

The DNA of the CDR3 is TGCGCCAGCAGCGCCTCAGGGACCCCTAACTATGGCTACACCTTC. It encodes CASSASGTPNYGYTF. V gene TRBV5-1 combines with J gene TRBJ1-2; perhaps TRBD1 as D (5 bases). Trimming removed 4 bases from V and 0 bases from J, with 13 bases in between. The CDR3 sequence is 15 residues long. Germline CDR1 SGHRS, CDR2 YFSETQ.

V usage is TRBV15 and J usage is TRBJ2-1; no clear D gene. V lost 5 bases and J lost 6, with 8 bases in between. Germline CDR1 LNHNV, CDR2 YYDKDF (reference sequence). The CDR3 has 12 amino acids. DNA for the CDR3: TGTGCCACCAGCCCCCTTAGCAATGAGCAGTTCTTC. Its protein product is CATSPLSNEQFF.

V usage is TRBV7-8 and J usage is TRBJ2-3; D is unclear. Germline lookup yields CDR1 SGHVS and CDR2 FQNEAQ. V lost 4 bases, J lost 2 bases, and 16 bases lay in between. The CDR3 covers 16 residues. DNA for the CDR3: TGTGCCAGCAGCTCCGAGGCGCTAACGAACACAGATACGCAGTATTTT. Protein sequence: CASSSEALTNTDTQYF.

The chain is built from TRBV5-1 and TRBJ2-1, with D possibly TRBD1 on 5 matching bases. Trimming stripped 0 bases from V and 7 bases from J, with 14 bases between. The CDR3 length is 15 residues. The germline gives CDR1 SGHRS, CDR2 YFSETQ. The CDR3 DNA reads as TGCGCCAGCAGCTTGGAAGGGGCCCGTTTGAATGAGCAGTTCTTC. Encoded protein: CASSLEGARLNEQFF.

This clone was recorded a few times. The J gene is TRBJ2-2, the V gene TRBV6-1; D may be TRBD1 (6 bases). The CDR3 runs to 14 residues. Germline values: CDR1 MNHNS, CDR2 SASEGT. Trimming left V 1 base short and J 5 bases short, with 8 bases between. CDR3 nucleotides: TGTGCCAGCAGTGAAGGGACAGCTACCGGGGAGCTGTTTTTT. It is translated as CASSEGTATGELFF.

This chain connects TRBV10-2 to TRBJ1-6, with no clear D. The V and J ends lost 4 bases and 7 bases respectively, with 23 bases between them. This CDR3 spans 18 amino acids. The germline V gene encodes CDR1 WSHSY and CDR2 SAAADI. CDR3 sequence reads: CASSGSATSGILNSPLHF. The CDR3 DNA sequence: TGCGCCAGCAGTGGGTCGGCCACCTCCGGGATACTAAATTCACCCCTCCACTTT.

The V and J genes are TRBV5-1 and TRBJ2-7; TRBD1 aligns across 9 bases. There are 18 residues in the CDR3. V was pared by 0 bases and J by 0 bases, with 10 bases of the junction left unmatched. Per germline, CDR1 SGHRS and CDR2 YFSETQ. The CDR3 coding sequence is TGCGCCAGCAGCTTGGGCCTTTTCCCGGGACAGGGCTCCTACGAGCAGTACTTC. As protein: CASSLGLFPGQGSYEQYF.

The CDR3 loop reads CASSSSLRQKRAFF. CDR3 nucleotide sequence: TGTGCCAGCAGTTCCTCCTTGAGACAAAAGAGGGCTTTCTTT. This sequence joins TRBV6-1 and TRBJ1-1; D remains unclear. The V end lost 5 bases, the J end lost 11 bases, and 21 bases lay between the germline ends. Germline V gene sequence: CDR1 MNHNS, CDR2 SASEGT. The CDR3 has 14 residues.

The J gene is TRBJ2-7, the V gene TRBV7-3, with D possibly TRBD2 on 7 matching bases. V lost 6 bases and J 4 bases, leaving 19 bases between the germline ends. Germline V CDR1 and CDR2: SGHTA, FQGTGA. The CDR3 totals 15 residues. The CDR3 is CASSSERDTLYEQYF. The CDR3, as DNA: TGTGCCAGCAGTTCCGAGCGGGACACTCTATACGAGCAGTACTTC.

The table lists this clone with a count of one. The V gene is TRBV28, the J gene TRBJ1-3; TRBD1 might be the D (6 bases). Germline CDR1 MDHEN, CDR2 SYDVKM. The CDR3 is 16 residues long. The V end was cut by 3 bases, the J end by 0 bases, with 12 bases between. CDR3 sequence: CASSFGRGFSGNTIYF. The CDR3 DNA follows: TGTGCCAGCAGTTTCGGAAGGGGGTTCTCTGGAAACACCATATATTTT.

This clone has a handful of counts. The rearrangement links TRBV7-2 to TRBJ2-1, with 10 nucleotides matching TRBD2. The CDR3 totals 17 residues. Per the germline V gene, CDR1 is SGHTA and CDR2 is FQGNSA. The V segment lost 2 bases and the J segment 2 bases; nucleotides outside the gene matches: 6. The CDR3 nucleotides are TGTGCCAGCAGCTTACAAGCGGGAGGGCCCCCCTACAATGAGCAGTTCTTC. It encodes CASSLQAGGPPYNEQFF.

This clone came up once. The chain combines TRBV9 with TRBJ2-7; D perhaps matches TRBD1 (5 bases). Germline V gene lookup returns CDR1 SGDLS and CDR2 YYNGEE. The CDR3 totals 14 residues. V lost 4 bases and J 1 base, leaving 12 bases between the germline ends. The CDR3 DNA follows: TGTGCCAGCAGCCCGGCCAGGGCGTCCTACGAGCAGTACTTC. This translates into CASSPARASYEQYF.

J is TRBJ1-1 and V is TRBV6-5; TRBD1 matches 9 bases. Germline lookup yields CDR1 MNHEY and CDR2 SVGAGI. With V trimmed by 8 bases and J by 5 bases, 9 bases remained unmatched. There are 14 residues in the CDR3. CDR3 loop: CASAGTGRGTEAFF. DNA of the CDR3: TGTGCCAGCGCAGGGACAGGGAGAGGGACTGAAGCTTTCTTT.

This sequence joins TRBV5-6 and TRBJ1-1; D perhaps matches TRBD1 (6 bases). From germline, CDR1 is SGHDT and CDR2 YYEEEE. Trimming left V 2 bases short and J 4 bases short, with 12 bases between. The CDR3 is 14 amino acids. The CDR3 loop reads CASSLRGPGTEAFF. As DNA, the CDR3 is TGTGCCAGCAGCTTACGGGGGCCGGGCACTGAAGCTTTCTTT.

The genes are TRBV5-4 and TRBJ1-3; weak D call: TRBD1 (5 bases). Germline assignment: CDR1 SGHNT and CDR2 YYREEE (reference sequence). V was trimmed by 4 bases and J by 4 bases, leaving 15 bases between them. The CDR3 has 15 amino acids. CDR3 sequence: CASSPGTASGNTIYF. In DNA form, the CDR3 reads TGTGCCAGCAGCCCGGGGACTGCGAGCGGAAACACCATATATTTT.

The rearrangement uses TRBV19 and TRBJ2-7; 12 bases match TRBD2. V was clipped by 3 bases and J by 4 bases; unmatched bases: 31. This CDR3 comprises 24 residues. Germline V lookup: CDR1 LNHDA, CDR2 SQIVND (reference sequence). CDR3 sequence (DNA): TGTGCCAGTAGTATTTTTGTTTGGGACAGCCGACTAGCGGGAGTGGATTCCGCTGGTTACGAGCAGTACTTC. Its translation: CASSIFVWDSRLAGVDSAGYEQYF.

CDR3 sequence (DNA): TGTGCCAGCAGTGGAAGGGGGACCCTTAATGAGCAGTTCTTC. This encodes CASSGRGTLNEQFF. The rearrangement uses TRBV6-6 and TRBJ2-1; perhaps TRBD1 as D (6 bases). Trimming took off 5 bases at V and 7 bases at J, with 15 bases between the two ends. This CDR3 is built from 14 residues. The V gene's germline CDR1 is MNHNY and CDR2 SVGAGI (reference sequence).

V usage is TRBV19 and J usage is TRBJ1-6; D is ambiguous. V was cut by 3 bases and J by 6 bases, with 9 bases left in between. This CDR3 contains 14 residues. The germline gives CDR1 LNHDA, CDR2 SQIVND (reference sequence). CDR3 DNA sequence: TGTGCCAGTAGTATTCAAGAGGGTAATTCACCCCTCCACTTT. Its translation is CASSIQEGNSPLHF.

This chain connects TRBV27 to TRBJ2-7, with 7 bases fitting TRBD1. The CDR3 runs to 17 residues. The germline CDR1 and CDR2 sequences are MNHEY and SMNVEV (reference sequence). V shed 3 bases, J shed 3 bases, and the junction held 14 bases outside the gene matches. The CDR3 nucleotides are TGTGCCAGCAGTTTGGTTAGAGGGGGACAGACTTACTACGAGCAGTACTTC. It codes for CASSLVRGGQTYYEQYF.